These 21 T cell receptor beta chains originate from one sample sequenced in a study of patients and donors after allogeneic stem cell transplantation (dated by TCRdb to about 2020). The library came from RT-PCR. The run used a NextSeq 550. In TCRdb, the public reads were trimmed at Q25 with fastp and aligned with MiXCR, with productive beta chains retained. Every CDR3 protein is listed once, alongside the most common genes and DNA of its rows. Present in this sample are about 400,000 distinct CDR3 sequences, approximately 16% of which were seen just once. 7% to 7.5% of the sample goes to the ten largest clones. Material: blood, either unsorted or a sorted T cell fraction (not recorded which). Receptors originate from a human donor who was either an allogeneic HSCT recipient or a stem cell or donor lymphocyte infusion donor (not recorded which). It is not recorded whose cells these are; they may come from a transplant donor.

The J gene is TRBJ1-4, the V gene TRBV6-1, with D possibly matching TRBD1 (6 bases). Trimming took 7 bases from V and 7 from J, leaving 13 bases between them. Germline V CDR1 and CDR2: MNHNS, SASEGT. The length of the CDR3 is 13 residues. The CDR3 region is CASNRAGAEKLFF. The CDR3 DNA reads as TGTGCCAGCAATAGGGCAGGGGCTGAAAAACTGTTTTTT.

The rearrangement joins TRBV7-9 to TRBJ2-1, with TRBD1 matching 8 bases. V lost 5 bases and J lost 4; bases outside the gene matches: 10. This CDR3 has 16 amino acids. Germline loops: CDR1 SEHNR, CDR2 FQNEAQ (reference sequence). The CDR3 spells CASSQSGTGLYNEQFF. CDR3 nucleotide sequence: TGTGCCAGCAGCCAATCCGGGACAGGACTTTACAATGAGCAGTTCTTC.

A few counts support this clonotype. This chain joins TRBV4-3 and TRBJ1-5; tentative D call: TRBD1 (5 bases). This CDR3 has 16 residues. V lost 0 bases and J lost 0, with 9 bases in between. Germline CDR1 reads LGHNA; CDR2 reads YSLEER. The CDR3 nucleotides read TGCGCCAGCAGCCAAGATCAGGGTCTTAGCAATCAGCCCCAGCATTTT. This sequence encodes CASSQDQGLSNQPQHF.

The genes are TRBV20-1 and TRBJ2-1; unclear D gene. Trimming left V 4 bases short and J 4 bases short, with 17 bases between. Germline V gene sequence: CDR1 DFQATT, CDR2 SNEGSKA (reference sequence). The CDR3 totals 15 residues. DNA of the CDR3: TGCAGTGCTATTCCCACGGTGGGGTATTACAATGAGCAGTTCTTC. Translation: CSAIPTVGYYNEQFF.

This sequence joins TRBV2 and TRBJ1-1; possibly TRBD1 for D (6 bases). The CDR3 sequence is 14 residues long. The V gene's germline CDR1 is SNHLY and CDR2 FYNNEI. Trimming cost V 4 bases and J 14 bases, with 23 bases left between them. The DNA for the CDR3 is TGTGCCAGCAGTGGTATCCGGGGGCCTGTTCGAAGCTTCTTT. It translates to CASSGIRGPVRSFF.

CDR3 nucleotide sequence: TGTGCCAGCAGCTTCGCAGCTATGAACACTGAAGCTTTCTTT. Residues: CASSFAAMNTEAFF. The chain links TRBV11-2 to TRBJ1-1, with D hard to call. CDR3 length: 14 amino acids. Germline CDR1 reads SGHAT; CDR2 reads FQNNGV. Trimming shortened V by 3 bases and J by 0 bases, and 8 bases separated the two germline ends.

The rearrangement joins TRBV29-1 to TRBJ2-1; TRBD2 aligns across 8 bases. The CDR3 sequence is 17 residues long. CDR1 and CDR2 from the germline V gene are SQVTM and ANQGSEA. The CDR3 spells CNPSVLRTSFPLREQFF. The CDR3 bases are TGCAACCCCTCCGTACTCCGGACTAGCTTTCCCCTTAGGGAGCAGTTCTTC.

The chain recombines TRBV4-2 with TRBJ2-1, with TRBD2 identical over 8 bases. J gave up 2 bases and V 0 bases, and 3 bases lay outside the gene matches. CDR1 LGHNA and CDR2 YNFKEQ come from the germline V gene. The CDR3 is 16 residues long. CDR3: CASSQDGGAPYNEQFF. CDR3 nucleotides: TGTGCCAGCAGCCAAGACGGGGGGGCCCCCTACAATGAGCAGTTCTTC.

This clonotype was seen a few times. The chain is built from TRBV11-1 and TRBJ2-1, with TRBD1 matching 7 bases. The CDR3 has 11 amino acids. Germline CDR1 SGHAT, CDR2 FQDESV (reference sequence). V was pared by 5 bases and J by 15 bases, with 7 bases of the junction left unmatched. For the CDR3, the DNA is TGTGCCAGCAGCCAGGGGACAGCTCTGTTCTTC. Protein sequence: CASSQGTALFF.

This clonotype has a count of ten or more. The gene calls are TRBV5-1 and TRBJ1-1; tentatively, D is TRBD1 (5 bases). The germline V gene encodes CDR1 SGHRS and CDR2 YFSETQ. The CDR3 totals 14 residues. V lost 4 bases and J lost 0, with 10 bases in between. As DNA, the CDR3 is TGCGCCAGCAGCAATCGGGGGATGAACACTGAAGCTTTCTTT. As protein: CASSNRGMNTEAFF.

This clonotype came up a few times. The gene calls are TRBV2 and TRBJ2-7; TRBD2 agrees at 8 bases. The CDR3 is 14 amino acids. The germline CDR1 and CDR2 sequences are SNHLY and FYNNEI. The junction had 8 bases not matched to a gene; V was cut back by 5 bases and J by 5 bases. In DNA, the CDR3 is TGTGCCAGCAGTTCCCGGGAGGGACTTAACGAGCAGTACTTC. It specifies CASSSREGLNEQYF.

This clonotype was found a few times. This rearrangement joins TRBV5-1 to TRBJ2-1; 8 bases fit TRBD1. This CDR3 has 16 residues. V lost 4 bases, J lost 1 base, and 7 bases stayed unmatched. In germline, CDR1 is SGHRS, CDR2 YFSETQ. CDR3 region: CASSAAGGTSYNEQFF. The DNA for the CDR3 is TGCGCCAGCAGCGCGGCAGGGGGCACGTCCTACAATGAGCAGTTCTTC.

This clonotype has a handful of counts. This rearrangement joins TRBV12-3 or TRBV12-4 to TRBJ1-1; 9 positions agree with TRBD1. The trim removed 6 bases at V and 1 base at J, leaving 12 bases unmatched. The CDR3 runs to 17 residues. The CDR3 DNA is TGTGCCAGCAGCAACGGACAGGGGCCGCACCAGAACACTGAAGCTTTCTTT. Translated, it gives CASSNGQGPHQNTEAFF.

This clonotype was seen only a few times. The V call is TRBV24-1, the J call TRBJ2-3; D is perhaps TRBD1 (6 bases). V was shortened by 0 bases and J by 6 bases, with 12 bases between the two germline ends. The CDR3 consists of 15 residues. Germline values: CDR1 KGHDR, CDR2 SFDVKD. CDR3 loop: CATSDLSTGKDTQYF. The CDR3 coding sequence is TGTGCCACCAGTGATTTGTCCACAGGGAAGGATACGCAGTATTTT.

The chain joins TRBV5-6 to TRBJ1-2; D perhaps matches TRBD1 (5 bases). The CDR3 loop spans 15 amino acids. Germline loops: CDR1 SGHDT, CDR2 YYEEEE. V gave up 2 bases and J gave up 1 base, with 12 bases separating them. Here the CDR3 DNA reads TGTGCCAGCAGCTTCTCCAGGGCTTATAACTATGGCTACACCTTC. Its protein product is CASSFSRAYNYGYTF.

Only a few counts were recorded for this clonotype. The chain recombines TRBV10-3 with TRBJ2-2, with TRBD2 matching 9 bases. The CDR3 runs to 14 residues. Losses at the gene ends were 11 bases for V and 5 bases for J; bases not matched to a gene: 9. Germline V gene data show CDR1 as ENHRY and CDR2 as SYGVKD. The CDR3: CALSSGKGTGELFF. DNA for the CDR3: TGTGCCCTCTCTAGCGGGAAAGGAACCGGGGAGCTGTTTTTT.

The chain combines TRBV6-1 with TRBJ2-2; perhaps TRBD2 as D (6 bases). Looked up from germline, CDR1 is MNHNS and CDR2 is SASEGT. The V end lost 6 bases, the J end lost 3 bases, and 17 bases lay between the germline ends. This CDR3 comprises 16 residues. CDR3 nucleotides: TGTGCCAGCAGCCTGAAACCCCGGGACTACACCGGGGAGCTGTTTTTT. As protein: CASSLKPRDYTGELFF.

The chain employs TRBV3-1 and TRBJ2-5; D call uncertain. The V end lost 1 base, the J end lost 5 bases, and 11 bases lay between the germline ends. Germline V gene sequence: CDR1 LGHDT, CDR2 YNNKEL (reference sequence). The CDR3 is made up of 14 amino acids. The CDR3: CASSQGSSWETQYF. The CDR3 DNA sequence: TGTGCCAGCAGCCAAGGGTCTAGTTGGGAGACCCAGTACTTC.

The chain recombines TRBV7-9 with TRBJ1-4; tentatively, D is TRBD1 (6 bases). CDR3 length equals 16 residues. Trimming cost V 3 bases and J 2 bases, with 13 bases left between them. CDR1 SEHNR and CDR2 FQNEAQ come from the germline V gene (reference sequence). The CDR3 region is CASSLLGGHTNEKLFF. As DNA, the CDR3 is TGTGCCAGCAGCTTGCTTGGGGGGCACACTAATGAAAAACTGTTTTTT.

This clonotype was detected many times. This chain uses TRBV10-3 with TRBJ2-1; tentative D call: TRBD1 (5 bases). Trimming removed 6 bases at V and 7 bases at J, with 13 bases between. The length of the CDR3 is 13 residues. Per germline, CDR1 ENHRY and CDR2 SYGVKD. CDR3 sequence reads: CAIRWGHNNEQFF. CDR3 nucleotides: TGTGCCATCAGATGGGGCCATAATAATGAGCAGTTCTTC.

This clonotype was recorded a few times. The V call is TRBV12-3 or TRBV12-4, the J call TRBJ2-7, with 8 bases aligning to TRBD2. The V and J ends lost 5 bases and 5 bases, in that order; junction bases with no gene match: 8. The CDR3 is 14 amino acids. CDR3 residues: CASSISGTRDEQYF. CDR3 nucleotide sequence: TGTGCCAGCAGTATCTCCGGGACTAGAGACGAGCAGTACTTC.